These T cell receptor beta chains were read from a single sample in a study of T cell responses to AZD1222 COVID-19 vaccine. Assay used: immunoSEQ multiplex PCR; TCRdb lists only in-frame clones, some missing. The sample has 110,000 or so clones, more than 80% seen once; the top ten hold 5% to 6%. The starting material was peripheral blood, obtained on day 0 of AZD1222 vaccination. These receptors all come from an adult in good health. CDR3s include the opening cysteine and the closing phenylalanine or tryptophan. Fields, in order: clone size, J gene, D gene, CDR3 length, V gene, CDR3 protein, CDR3 DNA. D genes are given only for firm matches. A clone size is listed for some rows: how often the clone was seen (once, few, many), or a class if it is expanded.

clone size: -
J gene: TRBJ1-5
D gene: -
CDR3 length: 13
V gene: TRBV6-5
CDR3 protein: CASTIEWGQPQHF
CDR3 DNA: TGTGCCAGCACTATAGAGTGGGGTCAGCCCCAGCATTTT

clone size: once
J gene: TRBJ2-6
D gene: -
CDR3 length: 15
V gene: TRBV29-1
CDR3 protein: CSVEVRDSGANVLTF
CDR3 DNA: TGCAGCGTTGAGGTCAGGGACTCTGGGGCCAACGTCCTGACTTTC

clone size: -
J gene: TRBJ2-6
D gene: TRBD2
CDR3 length: 16
V gene: TRBV11-1
CDR3 protein: CASSLSGRTGANVLTF
CDR3 DNA: TGTGCCAGCAGCTTATCCGGGAGGACGGGGGCCAACGTCCTGACTTTC

clone size: -
J gene: TRBJ2-1
D gene: TRBD2
CDR3 length: 17
V gene: TRBV19
CDR3 protein: CASSIGGLASWLNEQFF
CDR3 DNA: TGTGCCAGTAGTATAGGGGGACTAGCTTCATGGTTAAATGAGCAGTTCTTC

clone size: -
J gene: TRBJ2-7
D gene: TRBD1
CDR3 length: 14
V gene: TRBV10-1
CDR3 protein: CASSASGQGDEQYF
CDR3 DNA: TGCGCCAGCAGTGCATCGGGACAGGGGGACGAGCAGTACTTC

clone size: -
J gene: TRBJ2-1
D gene: TRBD2
CDR3 length: 14
V gene: TRBV6-5
CDR3 protein: CASMVAGGNNEQFF
CDR3 DNA: TGTGCCAGCATGGTCGCGGGAGGGAACAATGAGCAGTTCTTC

clone size: -
J gene: TRBJ1-2
D gene: -
CDR3 length: 12
V gene: TRBV5-4
CDR3 protein: CASSSGNYGYTF
CDR3 DNA: TGTGCCAGCAGCTCAGGGAACTATGGCTACACCTTC

clone size: once
J gene: TRBJ1-6
D gene: TRBD1
CDR3 length: 14
V gene: TRBV5-5
CDR3 protein: CASSPGQDHSPLHF
CDR3 DNA: TGTGCCAGCAGCCCGGGACAGGACCATTCACCCCTCCACTTT

clone size: -
J gene: TRBJ1-2
D gene: TRBD1
CDR3 length: 16
V gene: TRBV6-4
CDR3 protein: CASSDGQGAVSGGYTF
CDR3 DNA: TGTGCCAGCAGTGACGGACAGGGGGCTGTGAGCGGTGGCTACACCTTC

clone size: -
J gene: TRBJ2-6
D gene: -
CDR3 length: 12
V gene: TRBV7-3
CDR3 protein: CASSSGANVLTF
CDR3 DNA: TGTGCCAGCAGCTCTGGGGCCAACGTCCTGACTTTC

clone size: -
J gene: TRBJ2-1
D gene: -
CDR3 length: 16
V gene: TRBV5-1
CDR3 protein: CASSSATGHSYNEQFF
CDR3 DNA: TGCGCCAGCAGCTCTGCGACAGGACACTCCTACAATGAGCAGTTCTTC

clone size: -
J gene: TRBJ2-7
D gene: -
CDR3 length: 14
V gene: TRBV9
CDR3 protein: CASSVGSDSYEQYF
CDR3 DNA: TGTGCCAGCAGCGTAGGTAGCGACTCCTACGAGCAGTACTTC

clone size: -
J gene: TRBJ1-5
D gene: TRBD1
CDR3 length: 17
V gene: TRBV28
CDR3 protein: CASSNMADRTAHQPQHF
CDR3 DNA: TGTGCCAGCAGTAACATGGCGGACAGGACCGCTCATCAGCCCCAGCATTTT

clone size: -
J gene: TRBJ2-7
D gene: TRBD1
CDR3 length: 14
V gene: TRBV15
CDR3 protein: CATSRDYRGYEQYF
CDR3 DNA: TGTGCCACCAGCAGAGACTACAGGGGCTACGAGCAGTACTTC

clone size: -
J gene: TRBJ2-1
D gene: TRBD2
CDR3 length: 11
V gene: TRBV11-2
CDR3 protein: CASSFSGGLVF
CDR3 DNA: TGTGCCAGCAGCTTTTCGGGGGGGCTGGTCTTC

clone size: -
J gene: TRBJ1-1
D gene: -
CDR3 length: 15
V gene: TRBV7-9
CDR3 protein: CASSADGGANTEAFF
CDR3 DNA: TGTGCCAGCAGCGCCGATGGTGGGGCGAACACTGAAGCTTTCTTT

clone size: -
J gene: TRBJ2-6
D gene: -
CDR3 length: 14
V gene: TRBV9
CDR3 protein: CASSVHSGANVLTF
CDR3 DNA: TGTGCCAGCAGCGTTCATAGTGGGGCCAACGTCCTGACTTTC

clone size: -
J gene: TRBJ2-7
D gene: -
CDR3 length: 15
V gene: TRBV3-1/TRBV3-2
CDR3 protein: CASSQYPGYSYEQYF
CDR3 DNA: TGTGCCAGCAGCCAATACCCGGGCTACTCCTACGAGCAGTACTTC

clone size: -
J gene: TRBJ1-5
D gene: -
CDR3 length: 12
V gene: TRBV2
CDR3 protein: CASSAPREPQHF
CDR3 DNA: TGTGCCAGCAGTGCCCCGAGGGAGCCCCAGCATTTT

clone size: -
J gene: TRBJ1-5
D gene: -
CDR3 length: 15
V gene: TRBV28
CDR3 protein: CASSLLGWAHQPQHF
CDR3 DNA: TGTGCCAGCAGTTTATTGGGATGGGCTCATCAGCCCCAGCATTTT

clone size: -
J gene: TRBJ1-2
D gene: -
CDR3 length: 20
V gene: TRBV5-1
CDR3 protein: CASTPSTLTRLQPGLHGYTF
CDR3 DNA: TGCGCCAGCACCCCCTCTACTTTGACAAGGCTCCAACCAGGTCTGCATGGCTACACCTTC

clone size: -
J gene: TRBJ1-4
D gene: -
CDR3 length: 15
V gene: TRBV19
CDR3 protein: CASSIRGWGGEKLFF
CDR3 DNA: TGTGCCAGTAGTATTCGAGGATGGGGAGGTGAAAAACTGTTTTTT

clone size: -
J gene: TRBJ2-7
D gene: -
CDR3 length: 13
V gene: TRBV30
CDR3 protein: CAWSADSIYEQYF
CDR3 DNA: TGTGCCTGGTCAGCCGATTCCATCTACGAGCAGTACTTC

clone size: -
J gene: TRBJ1-1
D gene: -
CDR3 length: 11
V gene: TRBV29-1
CDR3 protein: CSVEEWAGAFF
CDR3 DNA: TGCAGCGTTGAAGAGTGGGCTGGCGCTTTCTTT

clone size: -
J gene: TRBJ2-5
D gene: TRBD1
CDR3 length: 16
V gene: TRBV9
CDR3 protein: CASSPRPDRTAETQYF
CDR3 DNA: TGTGCCAGCAGCCCACGACCGGACAGGACGGCAGAGACCCAGTACTTC

clone size: -
J gene: TRBJ1-3
D gene: TRBD1
CDR3 length: 14
V gene: TRBV30
CDR3 protein: CAWSKTGSGNTIYF
CDR3 DNA: TGTGCCTGGAGTAAGACAGGGTCGGGAAACACCATATATTTT

clone size: -
J gene: TRBJ1-2
D gene: TRBD1
CDR3 length: 15
V gene: TRBV5-4
CDR3 protein: CASSLENRGLGGYTF
CDR3 DNA: TGTGCCAGCAGCTTGGAGAACAGGGGTCTAGGAGGCTACACCTTC

clone size: -
J gene: TRBJ1-6
D gene: -
CDR3 length: 14
V gene: TRBV9
CDR3 protein: CASSVGEVGSPLHF
CDR3 DNA: TGTGCCAGCAGCGTCGGGGAAGTGGGTTCACCCCTCCACTTT

clone size: once
J gene: TRBJ2-1
D gene: -
CDR3 length: 14
V gene: TRBV28
CDR3 protein: CASSVRQTYNEQFF
CDR3 DNA: TGTGCCAGCAGTGTCCGACAGACCTACAATGAGCAGTTCTTC

clone size: -
J gene: TRBJ1-1
D gene: -
CDR3 length: 14
V gene: TRBV19
CDR3 protein: CASSQQPKNTEAFF
CDR3 DNA: TGTGCCAGTAGTCAACAGCCTAAGAACACTGAAGCTTTCTTT

clone size: -
J gene: TRBJ2-5
D gene: -
CDR3 length: 13
V gene: TRBV2
CDR3 protein: CASIIGIQETQYF
CDR3 DNA: TGTGCCAGCATCATTGGGATTCAAGAGACCCAGTACTTC

clone size: -
J gene: TRBJ2-1
D gene: TRBD2
CDR3 length: 11
V gene: TRBV28
CDR3 protein: CASSGGDEQFF
CDR3 DNA: TGTGCCAGCAGCGGGGGGGATGAGCAGTTCTTC

clone size: -
J gene: TRBJ2-1
D gene: -
CDR3 length: 11
V gene: TRBV6-5
CDR3 protein: CARGPPNEQFF
CDR3 DNA: TGTGCCAGGGGCCCCCCCAATGAGCAGTTCTTC

clone size: once
J gene: TRBJ1-1
D gene: TRBD1
CDR3 length: 15
V gene: TRBV19
CDR3 protein: CASGKGARPNTEAFF
CDR3 DNA: TGTGCCAGTGGGAAGGGGGCCCGCCCGAACACTGAAGCTTTCTTT

clone size: -
J gene: TRBJ2-3
D gene: TRBD1
CDR3 length: 16
V gene: TRBV30
CDR3 protein: CAWNLGQEGSTDTQYF
CDR3 DNA: TGTGCCTGGAATCTGGGACAGGAAGGTAGCACAGATACGCAGTATTTT

clone size: -
J gene: TRBJ2-1
D gene: TRBD2
CDR3 length: 15
V gene: TRBV5-1
CDR3 protein: CASSLEWGGYNEQFF
CDR3 DNA: TGCGCCAGCAGCTTGGAGTGGGGGGGCTACAATGAGCAGTTCTTC

clone size: -
J gene: TRBJ2-1
D gene: TRBD2
CDR3 length: 15
V gene: TRBV28
CDR3 protein: CASILSGRPYNEQFF
CDR3 DNA: TGTGCCAGCATCCTCAGCGGGAGGCCCTACAATGAGCAGTTCTTC

clone size: -
J gene: TRBJ1-5
D gene: -
CDR3 length: 12
V gene: TRBV2
CDR3 protein: CASGLGPQPQHF
CDR3 DNA: TGTGCCAGCGGGTTGGGTCCTCAGCCCCAGCATTTT

clone size: -
J gene: TRBJ2-3
D gene: -
CDR3 length: 15
V gene: TRBV5-6
CDR3 protein: CASSLDGIGTDTQYF
CDR3 DNA: TGTGCCAGCAGCTTGGACGGGATAGGAACCGATACGCAGTATTTT

clone size: once
J gene: TRBJ1-1
D gene: -
CDR3 length: 13
V gene: TRBV4-1
CDR3 protein: CASRATGTTEAFF
CDR3 DNA: TGCGCCAGCAGAGCGACCGGGACCACTGAAGCTTTCTTT

clone size: -
J gene: TRBJ1-3
D gene: -
CDR3 length: 16
V gene: TRBV19
CDR3 protein: CASSIGTAGSGNTIYF
CDR3 DNA: TGTGCCAGTAGTATAGGAACGGCCGGCTCTGGAAACACCATATATTTT

clone size: -
J gene: TRBJ1-4
D gene: -
CDR3 length: 13
V gene: TRBV12-3/TRBV12-4
CDR3 protein: CASSSTIGEKLFF
CDR3 DNA: TGTGCCAGCAGTTCAACAATCGGGGAAAAACTGTTTTTT

clone size: -
J gene: TRBJ2-1
D gene: -
CDR3 length: 15
V gene: TRBV5-4
CDR3 protein: CASSFVRDVSDEQFF
CDR3 DNA: TGTGCCAGCAGCTTTGTCCGGGACGTTTCGGATGAGCAGTTCTTC

clone size: -
J gene: TRBJ1-2
D gene: TRBD1
CDR3 length: 16
V gene: TRBV9
CDR3 protein: CASSLPGQGANYGYTF
CDR3 DNA: TGTGCCAGCAGCTTACCGGGACAGGGGGCTAACTATGGCTACACCTTC

clone size: -
J gene: TRBJ1-1
D gene: -
CDR3 length: 17
V gene: TRBV12-5
CDR3 protein: CASGLVLVGGLNTEAFF
CDR3 DNA: TGTGCTAGTGGTTTGGTACTGGTTGGGGGCTTGAACACTGAAGCTTTCTTT

clone size: few
J gene: TRBJ2-6
D gene: -
CDR3 length: 15
V gene: TRBV6-2/TRBV6-3
CDR3 protein: CASSPDGSGANVLTF
CDR3 DNA: TGTGCCAGCAGTCCGGACGGGTCTGGGGCCAACGTCCTGACTTTC

clone size: -
J gene: TRBJ2-1
D gene: -
CDR3 length: 15
V gene: TRBV24-1
CDR3 protein: CATSDRRRGYNEQFF
CDR3 DNA: TGTGCCACCAGTGACCGGAGACGCGGATACAATGAGCAGTTCTTC

clone size: -
J gene: TRBJ1-1
D gene: -
CDR3 length: 14
V gene: TRBV2
CDR3 protein: CASSPGTLPGHAFF
CDR3 DNA: TGTGCCAGCAGCCCCGGGACACTCCCCGGGCACGCTTTCTTT

clone size: -
J gene: TRBJ2-7
D gene: TRBD1
CDR3 length: 15
V gene: TRBV27
CDR3 protein: CASSTKGANTYEQYF
CDR3 DNA: TGTGCCAGCAGTACTAAGGGGGCTAATACCTACGAGCAGTACTTC

clone size: -
J gene: TRBJ2-1
D gene: -
CDR3 length: 12
V gene: TRBV6-5
CDR3 protein: CASRRTPNEQFF
CDR3 DNA: TGTGCCAGCAGACGGACTCCCAATGAGCAGTTCTTC

clone size: -
J gene: TRBJ2-3
D gene: -
CDR3 length: 13
V gene: TRBV5-1
CDR3 protein: CASSLDPTDTQYF
CDR3 DNA: TGCGCCAGCAGCTTGGACCCCACAGATACGCAGTATTTT

clone size: -
J gene: TRBJ1-2
D gene: -
CDR3 length: 13
V gene: TRBV27
CDR3 protein: CASSLLGVGGYTF
CDR3 DNA: TGTGCCAGCAGTTTATTGGGAGTGGGTGGCTACACCTTC

clone size: few
J gene: TRBJ1-1
D gene: -
CDR3 length: 13
V gene: TRBV12-3/TRBV12-4
CDR3 protein: CASSWSEAGEAFF
CDR3 DNA: TGTGCCAGCAGTTGGTCCGAGGCCGGGGAGGCTTTCTTT

clone size: once
J gene: TRBJ2-5
D gene: TRBD1
CDR3 length: 14
V gene: TRBV19
CDR3 protein: CATRDRGRQETQYF
CDR3 DNA: TGTGCCACCAGGGACAGGGGGCGGCAAGAGACCCAGTACTTC

clone size: -
J gene: TRBJ1-3
D gene: TRBD1
CDR3 length: 14
V gene: TRBV29-1
CDR3 protein: CSALKDRGGNTIYF
CDR3 DNA: TGCAGCGCCCTGAAGGACAGGGGTGGAAACACCATATATTTT